This T cell receptor beta chain came from a study of blood T cell repertoires in COVID-19. Authors' data handling: Estimation of nucleated cell counts relied on the amplification of reference gene primers. TCRdb's copy holds only in-frame clones and misses some; the assay was immunoSEQ multiplex PCR. The V and J calls and clone size come from that table; D and trimming were worked out from the DNA. The sample holds about 320,000 clones, around 83% seen once. This CDR3 has 12 amino acids. The germline CDR1 and CDR2 sequences are GTSNPN and SVGIG (reference sequence). V lost 7 bases and J lost 7; bases outside the gene matches: 5.

The sequencing input was peripheral blood. This chain uses TRBV30 with TRBJ1-4, with 8 nucleotides matching TRBD1. The clonotype originates from a woman in her fifties or sixties with acute or convalescent COVID-19. The chain's CDR3 is CASGQGSEKLFF. The CDR3 nucleotides are TGTGCCTCCGGACAGGGTTCTGAAAAACTGTTTTTT.